This TCR beta chain was identified in a study of blood T cell repertoires in COVID-19. Overall study: Some COVID-19 samples were acute and others convalescent; all came from the United States, Italy and Spain. T cells, B-cell-depleted T cells, or PBMCs supplied cDNA or gDNA.

The CDR3 is 17 amino acids. The trim removed 3 bases at V and 2 bases at J, leaving 6 bases unmatched. The V gene's germline CDR1 is SEHNR and CDR2 FQNEAQ (reference sequence). This clone has only one observation. The authors' processing: Estimates of nucleated cell counts were drawn from the amplification of reference gene primers. Method: immunoSEQ multiplex PCR; TCRdb's copy keeps in-frame clones and lacks some. That table is the source of V, J and clone size, and D and trimming were worked out from the DNA. The sample contains over 250,000 clones, about three quarters of which appear only once. The TCR comes from a woman of 80 years or more with acute or convalescent COVID-19. The chain links TRBV7-9 to TRBJ2-6; 8 nucleotides line up with TRBD1. Sequencing input: peripheral blood. The CDR3 reads CASSFRGRNAGANVLTF. The CDR3 DNA reads TGTGCCAGCAGCTTCAGGGGGCGAAATGCTGGGGCCAACGTCCTGACTTTC.